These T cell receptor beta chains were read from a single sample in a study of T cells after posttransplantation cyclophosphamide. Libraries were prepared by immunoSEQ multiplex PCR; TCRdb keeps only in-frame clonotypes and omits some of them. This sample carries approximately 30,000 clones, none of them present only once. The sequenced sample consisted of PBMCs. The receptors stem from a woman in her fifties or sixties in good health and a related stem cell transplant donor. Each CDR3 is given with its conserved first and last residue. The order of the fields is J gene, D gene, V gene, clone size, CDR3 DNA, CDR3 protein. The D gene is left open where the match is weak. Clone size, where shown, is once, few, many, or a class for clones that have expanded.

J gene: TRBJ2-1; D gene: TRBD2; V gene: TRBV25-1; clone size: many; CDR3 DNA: TGTGCCAGCAGCACCCGGACTAGCGGGGTACTATACAATGAGCAGTTCTTC; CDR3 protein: CASSTRTSGVLYNEQFF
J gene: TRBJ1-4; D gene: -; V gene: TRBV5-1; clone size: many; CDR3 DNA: TGCGCCAGCAGCTTGGCCGGCCCAAGGGGAGGGAGGGGTCCGGCAACTAATGAAAAACTGTTTTTT; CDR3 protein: CASSLAGPRGGRGPATNEKLFF
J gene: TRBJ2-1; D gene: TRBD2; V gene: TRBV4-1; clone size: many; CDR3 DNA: TGCGCCAGCAGTCCTAGACTAGCGGTAGACAATGAGCAGTTCTTC; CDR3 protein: CASSPRLAVDNEQFF
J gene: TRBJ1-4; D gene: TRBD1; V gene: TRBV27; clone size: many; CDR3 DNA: TGTGCCAGCAGTTCCTTCCGACAGGGAGGGAATGAAAAACTGTTTTTT; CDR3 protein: CASSSFRQGGNEKLFF
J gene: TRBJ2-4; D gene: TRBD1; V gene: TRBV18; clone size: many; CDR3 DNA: TGTGCCAGCTCACCTACCGGGACAGGGGCCAAAAACATTCAGTACTTC; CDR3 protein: CASSPTGTGAKNIQYF
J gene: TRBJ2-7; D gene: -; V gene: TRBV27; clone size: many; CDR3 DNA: TGTGCCAGCAGTCCCCGTCGGCAGGGAAGGTACGAGCAGTACTTC; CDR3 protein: CASSPRRQGRYEQYF
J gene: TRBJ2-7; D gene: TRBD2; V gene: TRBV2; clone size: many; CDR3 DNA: TGTGCCAGCAGTGGGTCATGGGGGACTAGCGGGAACGAGCAGTACTTC; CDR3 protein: CASSGSWGTSGNEQYF
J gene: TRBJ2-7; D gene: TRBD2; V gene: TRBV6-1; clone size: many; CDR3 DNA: TGTGCCAGCCGTCTAGCGGGGGCAACCTACGAGCAGTACTTC; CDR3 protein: CASRLAGATYEQYF
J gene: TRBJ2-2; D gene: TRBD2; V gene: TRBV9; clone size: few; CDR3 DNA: TGTGCCAGCAGCGTAGCTAGGACTAGCGGGAACACCGGGGAGCTGTTTTTT; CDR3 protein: CASSVARTSGNTGELFF
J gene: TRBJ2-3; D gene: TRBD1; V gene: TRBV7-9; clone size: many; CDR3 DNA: TGTGCCAGCAGCTTAACCCCACTGAGGACAGGACGTAGCACAGATACGCAGTATTTT; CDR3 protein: CASSLTPLRTGRSTDTQYF
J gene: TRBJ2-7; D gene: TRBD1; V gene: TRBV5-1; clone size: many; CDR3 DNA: TGCGCCAGCAGCTTGGCACCTGGGACAGGGAACAACGAGCAGTACTTC; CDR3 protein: CASSLAPGTGNNEQYF
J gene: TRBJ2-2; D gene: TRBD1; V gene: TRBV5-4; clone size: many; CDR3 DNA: TGTGCCAGCAGCTGGGACAGCACCGGGGAGCTGTTTTTT; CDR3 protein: CASSWDSTGELFF
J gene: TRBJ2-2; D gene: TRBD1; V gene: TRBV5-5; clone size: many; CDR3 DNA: TGTGCCAGCAGCTTCCAGGGGGTCGGCTCGTACACCGGGGAGCTGTTTTTT; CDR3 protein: CASSFQGVGSYTGELFF
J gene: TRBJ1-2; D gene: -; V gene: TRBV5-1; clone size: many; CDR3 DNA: TGCGCCACGCGGCGGGGCGAGGGCTACACCTTC; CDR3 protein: CATRRGEGYTF
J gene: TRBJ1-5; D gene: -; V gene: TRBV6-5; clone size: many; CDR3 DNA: TGTGCCAGCAGGGACAGTCGCAATCAGCCCCAGCATTTT; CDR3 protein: CASRDSRNQPQHF
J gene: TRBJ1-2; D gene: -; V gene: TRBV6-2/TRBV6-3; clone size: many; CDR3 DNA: TGTGCCAGCAGCACCGTTAGGACCCTTCCCTCGACAGGACCCGACAACTATGGCTACACCTTC; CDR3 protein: CASSTVRTLPSTGPDNYGYTF
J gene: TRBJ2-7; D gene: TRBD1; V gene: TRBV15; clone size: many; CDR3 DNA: TGTGCCACCAGCAGAGCCGGGACAGGGGGCTACGAGCAGTACTTC; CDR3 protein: CATSRAGTGGYEQYF
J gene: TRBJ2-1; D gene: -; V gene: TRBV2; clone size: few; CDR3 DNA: TGTGCCAGCAGTGAACGCGGGACACACAATGAGCAGTTCTTC; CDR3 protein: CASSERGTHNEQFF
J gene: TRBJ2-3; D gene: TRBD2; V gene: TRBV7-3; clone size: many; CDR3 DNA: TGTGCCAGCAGCTTAGGAGTAGCGGGAGGGCCTAGGGGACACACAGATACGCAGTATTTT; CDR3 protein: CASSLGVAGGPRGHTDTQYF
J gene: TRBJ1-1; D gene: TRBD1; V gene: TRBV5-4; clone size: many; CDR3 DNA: TGTGCCAGCAGCTCGAGGACAGGGGGCGCGGGCACTGAAGCTTTCTTT; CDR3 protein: CASSSRTGGAGTEAFF
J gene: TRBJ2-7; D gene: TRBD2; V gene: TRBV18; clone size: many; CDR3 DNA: TGTGCCAGCTCCATAGCGGGAGGGCATTACGAGCAGTACTTC; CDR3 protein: CASSIAGGHYEQYF
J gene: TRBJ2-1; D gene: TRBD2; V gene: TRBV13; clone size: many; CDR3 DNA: TGTGCCAGCAGCTCCCGGGCTAGCGGGAGGGCCGGCGAGCAGTTCTTC; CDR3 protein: CASSSRASGRAGEQFF
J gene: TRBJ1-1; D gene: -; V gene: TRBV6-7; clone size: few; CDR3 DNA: TGTGCCAGCAGTTATTCCTCCGAGGGGGGGGCCACTGAAGCTTTCTTT; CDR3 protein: CASSYSSEGGATEAFF
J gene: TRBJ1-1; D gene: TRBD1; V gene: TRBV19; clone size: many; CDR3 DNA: TGTGCCAGTAGTCCTACCGGACAGGGGAGGTTGGACACTGAAGCTTTCTTT; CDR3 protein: CASSPTGQGRLDTEAFF
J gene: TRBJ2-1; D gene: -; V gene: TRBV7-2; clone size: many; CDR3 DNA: TGTGCCAGCAGCTTTTTTGAAGGGTACAGTGAGCAGTTCTTC; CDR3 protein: CASSFFEGYSEQFF
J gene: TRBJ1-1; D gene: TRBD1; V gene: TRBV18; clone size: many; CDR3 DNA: TGTGCCAGCTCACAGGGGGCGTCTGGGACTGAAGCTTTCTTT; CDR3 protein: CASSQGASGTEAFF
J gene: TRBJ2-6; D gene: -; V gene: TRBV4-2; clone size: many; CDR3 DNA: TGTGCCAGCAGCCATGACGCGGGCTCTGGGGCCAACGTCCTGACTTTC; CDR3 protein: CASSHDAGSGANVLTF
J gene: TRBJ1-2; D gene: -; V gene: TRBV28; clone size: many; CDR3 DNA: TGTGCCAGCAGTTTACAGGGGCGTGGAGGCTACACCTTC; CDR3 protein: CASSLQGRGGYTF
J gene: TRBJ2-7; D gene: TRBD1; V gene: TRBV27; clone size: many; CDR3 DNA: TGTGCCAGCAGTCCGCGACAGGGTGGGACCTACGAGCAGTACTTC; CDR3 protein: CASSPRQGGTYEQYF
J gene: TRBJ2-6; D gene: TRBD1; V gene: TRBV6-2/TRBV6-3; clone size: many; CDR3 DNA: TGTGCCAGCAGGAGACCCGGGACAGGGGACCACTCTGGGGCCAACGTCCTGACTTTC; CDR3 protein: CASRRPGTGDHSGANVLTF
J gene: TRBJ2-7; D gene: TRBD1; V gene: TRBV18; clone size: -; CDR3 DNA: TGTGCCAGCTCACCGTTCGGGACAGGGGGCGACGAGCAGTACTTC; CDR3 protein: CASSPFGTGGDEQYF
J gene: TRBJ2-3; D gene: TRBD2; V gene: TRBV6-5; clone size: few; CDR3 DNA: TGTGCCAGCAATCGACTAGCGGGAGTTAAAGATACGCAGTATTTT; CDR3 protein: CASNRLAGVKDTQYF
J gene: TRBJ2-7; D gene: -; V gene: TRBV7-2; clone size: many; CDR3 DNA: TGTGCCAGCAGCTTACAGGTGGGGCCTGCTGAGGAGCAGTACTTC; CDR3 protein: CASSLQVGPAEEQYF
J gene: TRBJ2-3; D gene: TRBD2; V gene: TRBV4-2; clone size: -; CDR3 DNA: TGTGCCAGCAGCCAAGAATTCAAGGCTAGCGGGAGGGTAGATACGCAGTATTTT; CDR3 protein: CASSQEFKASGRVDTQYF
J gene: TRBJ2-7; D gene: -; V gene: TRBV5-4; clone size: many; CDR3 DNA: TGTGCCAGCAGCTTGGGAGCAGGGGTGAAGGAGCAGTACTTC; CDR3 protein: CASSLGAGVKEQYF
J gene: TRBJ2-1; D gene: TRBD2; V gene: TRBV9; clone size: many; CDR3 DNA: TGTGCCAGCAGCCCGGGACTAGCGGACAATGAGCAGTTCTTC; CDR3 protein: CASSPGLADNEQFF
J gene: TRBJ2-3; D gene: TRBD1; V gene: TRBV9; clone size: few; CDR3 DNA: TGTGCCAGCAGCACGAGGGGACAGGGGCCAGATACGCAGTATTTT; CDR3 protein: CASSTRGQGPDTQYF
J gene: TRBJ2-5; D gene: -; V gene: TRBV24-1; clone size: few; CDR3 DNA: TGTGCCACCAGTGATTTAGGTGATACAGGCCCACAAGAGACCCAGTACTTC; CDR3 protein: CATSDLGDTGPQETQYF
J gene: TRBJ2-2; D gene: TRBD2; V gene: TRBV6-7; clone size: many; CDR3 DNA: TGTGCCAGCAGCCCACGAGCGGGAGCGTCGAACACCGGGGAGCTGTTTTTT; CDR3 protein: CASSPRAGASNTGELFF
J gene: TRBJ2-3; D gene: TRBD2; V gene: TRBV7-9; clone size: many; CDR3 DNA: TGTGCCAGCAGCTTAGACAGAGCGGGAGCGAGGTATTTT; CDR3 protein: CASSLDRAGARYF
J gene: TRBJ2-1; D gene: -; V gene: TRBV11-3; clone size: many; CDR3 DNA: TGTGCCAGCAGCATTTCCCGTGTTTCGGGGAGGGGGAATGAGCAGTTCTTC; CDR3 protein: CASSISRVSGRGNEQFF
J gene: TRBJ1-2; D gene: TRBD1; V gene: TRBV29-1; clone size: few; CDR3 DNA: TGCAGCGTTGTTCTTTCGGGACAGGGGGCGATCTCGTATGGCTACACCTTC; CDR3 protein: CSVVLSGQGAISYGYTF
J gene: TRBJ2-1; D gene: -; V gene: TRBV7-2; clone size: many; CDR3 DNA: TGTGCCAGCAACCCGGCCGGGAGAAGGGGTGAGCAGTTCTTC; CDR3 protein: CASNPAGRRGEQFF
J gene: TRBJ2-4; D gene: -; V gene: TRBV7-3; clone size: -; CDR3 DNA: TGTGCCAGCAGCTTAACCAGGGCGGACATTCAGTACTTC; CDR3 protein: CASSLTRADIQYF
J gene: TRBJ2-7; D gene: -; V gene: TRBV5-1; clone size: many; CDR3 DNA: TGCGCCAGCAGCTTGAGTGCGGGGACCTACGAGCAGTACTTC; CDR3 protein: CASSLSAGTYEQYF
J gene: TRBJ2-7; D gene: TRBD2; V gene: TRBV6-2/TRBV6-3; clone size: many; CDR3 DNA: TGTGCCAGCAGTTCCGGACTAGCGGGAGGAGGCGAGCAGTACTTC; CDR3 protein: CASSSGLAGGGEQYF
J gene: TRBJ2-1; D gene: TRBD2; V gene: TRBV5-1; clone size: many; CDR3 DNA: TGCGCCAGCAGCGTTGGGACTAGCGGTAATAATGAGCAGTTCTTC; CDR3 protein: CASSVGTSGNNEQFF
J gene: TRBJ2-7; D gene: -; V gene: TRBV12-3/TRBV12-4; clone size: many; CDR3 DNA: TGTGCCAGCAGTCCCGCGGGTTACTCCTACGAGCAGTACTTC; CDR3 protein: CASSPAGYSYEQYF
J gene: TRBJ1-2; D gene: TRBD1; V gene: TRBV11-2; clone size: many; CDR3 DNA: TGTGCCAGCAGCTTACTCGGACAGGGGGCGACCTATGGCTACACCTTC; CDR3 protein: CASSLLGQGATYGYTF
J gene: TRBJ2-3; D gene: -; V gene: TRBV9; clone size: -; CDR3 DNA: TGTGCCAGCAATCAGGGGAAGGATACGCAGTATTTT; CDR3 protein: CASNQGKDTQYF
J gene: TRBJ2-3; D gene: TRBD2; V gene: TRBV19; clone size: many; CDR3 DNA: TGTGCCAGTAGTTCGGGGGGGACCGTGACAGATACGCAGTATTTT; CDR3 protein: CASSSGGTVTDTQYF
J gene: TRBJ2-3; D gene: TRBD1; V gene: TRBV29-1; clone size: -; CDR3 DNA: TGCAGCGTTGGATCGCGGACAGGCTACACAGATACGCAGTATTTT; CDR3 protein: CSVGSRTGYTDTQYF
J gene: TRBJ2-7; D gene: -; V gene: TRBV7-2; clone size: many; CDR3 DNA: TGTGCCAGCAGCTTAGCACCGCGGGTGTCCTACGAGCAGTACTTC; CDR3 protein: CASSLAPRVSYEQYF
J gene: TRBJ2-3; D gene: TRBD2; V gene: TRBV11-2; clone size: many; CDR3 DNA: TGTGCCAGCAGCGTTGGACTAGCGGGAGATAGACATACGCAGTATTTT; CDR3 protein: CASSVGLAGDRHTQYF
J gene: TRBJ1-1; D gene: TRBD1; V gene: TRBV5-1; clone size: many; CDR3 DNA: TGCGCCAGCAGCCCACTCTTTTGGGACAGTTGGACTGAAGCTTTCTTT; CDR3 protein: CASSPLFWDSWTEAFF
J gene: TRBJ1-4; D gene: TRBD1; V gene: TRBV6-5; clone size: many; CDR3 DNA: TGTGCCAGCAGTATAGGACAGGCAAATGAAAAACTGTTTTTT; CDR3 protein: CASSIGQANEKLFF